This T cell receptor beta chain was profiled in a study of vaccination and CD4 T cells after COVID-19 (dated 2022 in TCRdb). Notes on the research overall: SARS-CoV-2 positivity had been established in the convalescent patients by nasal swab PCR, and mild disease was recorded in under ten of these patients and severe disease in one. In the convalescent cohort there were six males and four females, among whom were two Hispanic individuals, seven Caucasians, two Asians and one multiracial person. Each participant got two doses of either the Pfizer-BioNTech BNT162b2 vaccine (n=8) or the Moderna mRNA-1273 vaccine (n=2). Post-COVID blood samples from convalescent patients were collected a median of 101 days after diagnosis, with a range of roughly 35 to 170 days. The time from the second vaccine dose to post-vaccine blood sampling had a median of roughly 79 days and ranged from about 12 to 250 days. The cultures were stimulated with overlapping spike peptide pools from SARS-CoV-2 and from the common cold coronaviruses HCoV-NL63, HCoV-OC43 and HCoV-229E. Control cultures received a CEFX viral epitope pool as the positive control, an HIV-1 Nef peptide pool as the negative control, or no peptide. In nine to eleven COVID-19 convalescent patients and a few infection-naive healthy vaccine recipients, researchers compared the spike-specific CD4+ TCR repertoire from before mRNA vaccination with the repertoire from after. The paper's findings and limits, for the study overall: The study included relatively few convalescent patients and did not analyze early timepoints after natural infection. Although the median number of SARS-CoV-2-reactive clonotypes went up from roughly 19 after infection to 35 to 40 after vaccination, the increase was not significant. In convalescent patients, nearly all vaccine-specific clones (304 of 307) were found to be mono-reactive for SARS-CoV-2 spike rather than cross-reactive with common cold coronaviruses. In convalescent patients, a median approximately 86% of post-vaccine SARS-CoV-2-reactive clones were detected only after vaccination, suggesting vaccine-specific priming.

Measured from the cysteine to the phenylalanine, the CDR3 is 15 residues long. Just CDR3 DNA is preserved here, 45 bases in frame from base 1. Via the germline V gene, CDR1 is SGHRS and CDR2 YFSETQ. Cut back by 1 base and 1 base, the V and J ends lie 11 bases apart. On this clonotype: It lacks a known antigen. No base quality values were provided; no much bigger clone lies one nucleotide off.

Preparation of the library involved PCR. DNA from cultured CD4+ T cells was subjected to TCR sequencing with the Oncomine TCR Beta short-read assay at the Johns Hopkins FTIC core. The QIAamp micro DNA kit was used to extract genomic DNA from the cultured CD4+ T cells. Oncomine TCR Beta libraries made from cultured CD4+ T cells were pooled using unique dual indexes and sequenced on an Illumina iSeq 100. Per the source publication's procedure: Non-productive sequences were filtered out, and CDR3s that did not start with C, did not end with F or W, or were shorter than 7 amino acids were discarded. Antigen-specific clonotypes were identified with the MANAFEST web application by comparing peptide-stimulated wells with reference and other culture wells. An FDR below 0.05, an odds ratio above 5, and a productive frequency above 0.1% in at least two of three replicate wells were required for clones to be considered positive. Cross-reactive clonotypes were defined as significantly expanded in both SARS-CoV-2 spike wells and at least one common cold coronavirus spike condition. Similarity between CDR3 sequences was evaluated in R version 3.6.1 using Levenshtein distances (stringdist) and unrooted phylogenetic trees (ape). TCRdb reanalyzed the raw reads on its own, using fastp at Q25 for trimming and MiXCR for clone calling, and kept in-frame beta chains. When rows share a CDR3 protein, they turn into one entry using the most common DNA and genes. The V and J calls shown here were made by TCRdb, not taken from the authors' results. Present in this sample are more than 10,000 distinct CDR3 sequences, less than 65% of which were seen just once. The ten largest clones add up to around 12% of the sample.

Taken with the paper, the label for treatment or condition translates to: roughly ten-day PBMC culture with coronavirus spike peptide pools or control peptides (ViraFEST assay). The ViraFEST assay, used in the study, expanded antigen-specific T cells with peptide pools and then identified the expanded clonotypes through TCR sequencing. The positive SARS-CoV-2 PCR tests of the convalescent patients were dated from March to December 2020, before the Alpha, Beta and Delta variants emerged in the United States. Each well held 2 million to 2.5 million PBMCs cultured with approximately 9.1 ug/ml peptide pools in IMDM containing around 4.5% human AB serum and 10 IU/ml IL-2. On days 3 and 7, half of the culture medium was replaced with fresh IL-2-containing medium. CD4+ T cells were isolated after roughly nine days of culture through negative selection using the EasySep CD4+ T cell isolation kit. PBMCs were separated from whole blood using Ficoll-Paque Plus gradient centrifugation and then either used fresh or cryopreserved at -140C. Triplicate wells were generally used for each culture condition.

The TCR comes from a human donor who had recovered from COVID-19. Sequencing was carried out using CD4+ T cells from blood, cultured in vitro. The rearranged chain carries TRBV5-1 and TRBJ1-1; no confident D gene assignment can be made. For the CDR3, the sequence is CASSLSREANTEAFF. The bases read TGCGCCAGCAGCTTGTCACGGGAGGCGAACACTGAAGCTTTCTTT. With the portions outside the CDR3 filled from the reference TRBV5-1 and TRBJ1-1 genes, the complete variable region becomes KAGVTQTPRYLIKTRGQQVTLSCSPISGHRSVSWYQQTPGQGLQFLFEYFSETQRNKGNFPGRFSGRQFSNSRSEMNVSTLELGDSALYLCASSLSREANTEAFFGQGTRLTVV.